A selection of T cell receptor beta chains follows, all from one sample in a study of T cells in Graves' hyperthyroidism and ophthalmopathy. TCRdb processed the multiplex PCR reads anew with MiXCR; each CDR3 protein has one entry. The repertoire holds roughly 710,000 distinct CDR3 sequences, with around 40% as singletons. Sequenced input: blood. The receptors were sampled from a woman aged 35 to 49 with Graves' hyperthyroidism. Each CDR3 is given with its conserved first and last residue.

V	J	CDR3
TRBV2	TRBJ1-4	CASSGRGGFKLFF
TRBV10-3	TRBJ2-6	CAISEKVDRVHSGANVLTF
TRBV2	TRBJ2-2	CAREDRGNTGELFF
TRBV19	TRBJ1-1	CASSIEGTPGEAFF
TRBV7-4	TRBJ1-5	CASSQVPGGNQPQHF
TRBV5-1	TRBJ1-2	CASSLRQGALSYGYTF
TRBV7-9	TRBJ1-2	CASSLKAGGTDFVGAGYTF
TRBV7-2	TRBJ1-2	CASSPSPTGYGYTF
TRBV3-1	TRBJ2-5	CASSQDQESTATQYF
TRBV11-1	TRBJ2-7	CASSQAEGYEQYF
TRBV7-9	TRBJ1-6	CASVDGQGGNSPLHF
TRBV19	TRBJ2-6	CASSIGSGSGANVLTF
TRBV20-1	TRBJ2-7	CSAYGTENAGEQYF
TRBV7-9	TRBJ1-5	CASSSKTGGSFQPQHF
TRBV7-2	NA	CASSLVPIEQFF
TRBV10-3	TRBJ2-7	CASSVARASSYEQYF
TRBV10-3	TRBJ1-5	CAISERDTNQPQHF
TRBV28	TRBJ2-2	CASKVQGISTGELFF
TRBV19	TRBJ2-7	CASSSLAGGTYEQYF
TRBV10-2	TRBJ1-5	CASSEQGFGNQPQHF
TRBV28	TRBJ2-5	CASSSRLAGAWETQYF
TRBV3-1	TRBJ1-1	CASRKESMNTEAFF
TRBV28	TRBJ1-1	CAINAGDEEAFF
TRBV7-2	TRBJ1-1	CASSLSLGPTTEAFF
TRBV7-9	TRBJ2-7	CASSTNYNEQYF
TRBV7-2	TRBJ1-6	CASSPSGLGESPLHF
TRBV28	TRBJ1-6	CASSGGAANSPLHF
TRBV20-1	TRBJ1-5	CSARDRGNQPQHF
TRBV24-1	TRBJ1-5	CATSDPGRDQPQHF
TRBV7-2	TRBJ1-2	CASSLPHKTGVDANYGYTF
TRBV10-3	TRBJ2-7	CAISEGQGEQYF
TRBV4-1	TRBJ2-2	CASSQWEFENTGELFF
TRBV19	TRBJ2-6	CASSIVEAGSGANVLTF
TRBV7-2	TRBJ1-1	CASTSGTYSTEAFF
TRBV2	TRBJ2-3	CASSFVGTDTQYF
TRBV7-9	TRBJ1-1	CASSFKEGRGSTEAFF
TRBV13	TRBJ1-5	CASSLRDADQPQHF
TRBV5-1	TRBJ2-2	CASSLTDSINTGELFF
TRBV20-1	TRBJ2-7	CSARKGTGHYEQYF
TRBV20-1	TRBJ2-5	CSARANNQETQYF
TRBV12-3/TRBV12-4	TRBJ1-2	CASSGGTGEGYTF
TRBV24-1	TRBJ1-1	CATGDGLTEAFF
TRBV11-2	TRBJ2-2	CASSPPSVTGELFF
TRBV14	TRBJ1-1	CASSQDGGRTEAFF
TRBV10-3	TRBJ1-1	CASVTGGQWNTEAFF
TRBV10-3	TRBJ2-7	CASTLATVSYEQYF
TRBV7-2	TRBJ2-7	CASSPGTSGGEQYF
TRBV4-3	TRBJ2-5	CASSQDPAGSGETQYF
TRBV3-1	TRBJ1-1	CASSQDLREYTEAFF
TRBV19	TRBJ2-5	CASSTTSGSKTQYF